The subject of this entry is one TCR beta chain. Antigen specificity is unknown. The junction does not match germline at one end; this may be a read error. CDR1 and CDR2 from the germline V gene are SSHAT and FNYEAQ (reference sequence). The CDR3 sequence is 17 residues long. The sample comes from a study of shared clonotypes between healthy human individuals. Study-wide context: CD4 naive and memory got three plates each, CD8 naive two, CD8 memory one. Study-wide findings and caveats: Estimated richness was generally greater in naive than memory subsets.

HIV-negative, healthy adults without recent acute infections or vaccinations were the donors. Measured with immunoSEQ multiplex PCR; TCRdb has only the in-frame clones, and not every one. This sample has about 1 million clones, with about 75% found just once. The sequenced sample was memory CD4+ T cells sorted from blood. Described subset: CD45RA-negative fraction. The V call is TRBV7-7, the J call TRBJ1-2; 12 bases align to TRBD1. The sequence was obtained from a man aged 18 to 29 in good health. CDR3 residues: CASSPPGQGAQNYGYTF. For the CDR3, the DNA is TGTGCTAGCAGCCCTCCGGGACAGGGGGCACAGAACTATGGCTACACCTTC.